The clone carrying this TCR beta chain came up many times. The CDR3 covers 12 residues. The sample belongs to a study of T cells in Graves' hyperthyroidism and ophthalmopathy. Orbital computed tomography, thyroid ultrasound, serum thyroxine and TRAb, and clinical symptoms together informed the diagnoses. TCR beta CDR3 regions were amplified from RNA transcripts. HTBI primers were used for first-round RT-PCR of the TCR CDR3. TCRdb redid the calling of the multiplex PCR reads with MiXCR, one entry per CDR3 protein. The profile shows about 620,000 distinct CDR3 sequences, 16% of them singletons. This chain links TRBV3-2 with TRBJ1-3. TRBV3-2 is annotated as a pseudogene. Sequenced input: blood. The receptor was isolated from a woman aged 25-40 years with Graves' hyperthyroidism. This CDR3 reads CAGRSHGNTIYF. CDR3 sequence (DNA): TGTGCCGGCCGGAGTCATGGAAACACCATATATTTT.